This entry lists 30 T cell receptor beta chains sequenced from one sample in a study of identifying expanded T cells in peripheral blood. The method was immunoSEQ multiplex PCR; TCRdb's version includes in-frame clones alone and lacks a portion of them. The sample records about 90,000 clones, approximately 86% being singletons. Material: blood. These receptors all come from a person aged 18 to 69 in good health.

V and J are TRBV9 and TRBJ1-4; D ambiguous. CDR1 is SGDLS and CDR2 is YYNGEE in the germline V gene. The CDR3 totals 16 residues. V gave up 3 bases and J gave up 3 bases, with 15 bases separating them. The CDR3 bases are TGTGCCAGCAGCGAGCTGACCGGCGGACCTAATGAAAAACTGTTTTTT. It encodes CASSELTGGPNEKLFF.

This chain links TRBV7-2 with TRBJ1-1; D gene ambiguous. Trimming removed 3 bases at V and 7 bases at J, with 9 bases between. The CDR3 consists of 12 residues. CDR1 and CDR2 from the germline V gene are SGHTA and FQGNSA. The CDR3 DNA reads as TGTGCCAGCAGCTTTGAAGGGAATGAAGCTTTCTTT. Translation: CASSFEGNEAFF.

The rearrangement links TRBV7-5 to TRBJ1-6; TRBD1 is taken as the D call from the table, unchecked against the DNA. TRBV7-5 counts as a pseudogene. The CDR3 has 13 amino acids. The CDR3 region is CARLGRLHSPLHF. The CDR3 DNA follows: TGTGCCAGACTTGGCAGGCTTCATTCACCCCTCCACTTT.

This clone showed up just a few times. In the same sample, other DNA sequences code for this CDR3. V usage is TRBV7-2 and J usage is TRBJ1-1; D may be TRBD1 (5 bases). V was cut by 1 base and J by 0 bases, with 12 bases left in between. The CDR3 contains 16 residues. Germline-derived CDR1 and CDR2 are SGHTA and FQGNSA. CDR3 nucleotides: TGTGCCAGCAGCTTAGGGGGGACGGGGATGAACACTGAAGCTTTCTTT. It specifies CASSLGGTGMNTEAFF.

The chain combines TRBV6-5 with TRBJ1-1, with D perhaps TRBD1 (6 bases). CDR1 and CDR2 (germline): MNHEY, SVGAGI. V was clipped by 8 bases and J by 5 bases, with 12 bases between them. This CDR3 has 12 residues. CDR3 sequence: CASREGGTEAFF. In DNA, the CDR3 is TGTGCCAGCCGGGAGGGGGGAACTGAAGCTTTCTTT.

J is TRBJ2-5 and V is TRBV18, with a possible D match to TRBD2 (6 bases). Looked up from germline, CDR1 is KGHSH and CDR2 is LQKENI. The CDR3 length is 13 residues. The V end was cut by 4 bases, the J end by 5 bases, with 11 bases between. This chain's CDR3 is CASSLGTGETQYF. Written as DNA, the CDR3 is TGTGCCAGCTCACTCGGGACTGGGGAGACCCAGTACTTC.

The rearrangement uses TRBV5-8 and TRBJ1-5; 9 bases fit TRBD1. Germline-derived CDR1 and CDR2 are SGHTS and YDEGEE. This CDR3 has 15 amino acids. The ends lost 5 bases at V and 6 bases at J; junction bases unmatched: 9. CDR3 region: CASRLWGQGGQPQHF. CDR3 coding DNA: TGTGCCAGCAGACTTTGGGGACAGGGTGGTCAGCCCCAGCATTTT.

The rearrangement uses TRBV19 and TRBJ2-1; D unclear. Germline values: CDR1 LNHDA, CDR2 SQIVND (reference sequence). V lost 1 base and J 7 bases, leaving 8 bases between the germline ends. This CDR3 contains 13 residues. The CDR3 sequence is CASSIGHTNEQFF. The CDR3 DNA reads TGTGCCAGTAGTATAGGACATACTAATGAGCAGTTCTTC.

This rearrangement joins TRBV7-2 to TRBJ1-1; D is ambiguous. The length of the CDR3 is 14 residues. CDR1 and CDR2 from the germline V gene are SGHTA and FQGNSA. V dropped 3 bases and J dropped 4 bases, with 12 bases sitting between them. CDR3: CASSFLLGFTEAFF. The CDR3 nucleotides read TGTGCCAGCAGCTTTTTGCTGGGGTTCACTGAAGCTTTCTTT. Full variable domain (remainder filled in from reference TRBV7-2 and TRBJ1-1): GAGVSQSPSNKVTEKGKDVELRCDPISGHTALYWYRQSLGQGLEFLIYFQGNSAPDKSGLPSDRFSAERTGGSVSTLTIQRTQQEDSAVYLCASSFLLGFTEAFFGQGTRLTVV.

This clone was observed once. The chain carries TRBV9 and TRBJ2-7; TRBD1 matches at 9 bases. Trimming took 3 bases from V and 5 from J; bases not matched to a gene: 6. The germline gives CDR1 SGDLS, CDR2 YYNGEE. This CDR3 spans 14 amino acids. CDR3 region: CASSAGTGFDEQYF. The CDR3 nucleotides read TGTGCCAGCAGCGCCGGGACAGGGTTCGACGAGCAGTACTTC.

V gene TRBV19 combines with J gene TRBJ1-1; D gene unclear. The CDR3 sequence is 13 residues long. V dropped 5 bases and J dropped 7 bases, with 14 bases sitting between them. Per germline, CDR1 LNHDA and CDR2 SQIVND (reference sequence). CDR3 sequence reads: CASSPHLGSEAFF. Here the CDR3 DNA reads TGTGCCAGTAGTCCACATCTGGGCAGTGAAGCTTTCTTT. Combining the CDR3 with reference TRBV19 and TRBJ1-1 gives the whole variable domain DGGITQSPKYLFRKEGQNVTLSCEQNLNHDAMYWYRQDPGQGLRLIYYSQIVNDFQKGDIAEGYSVSREKKESFPLTVTSAQKNPTAFYLCASSPHLGSEAFFGQGTRLTVV.

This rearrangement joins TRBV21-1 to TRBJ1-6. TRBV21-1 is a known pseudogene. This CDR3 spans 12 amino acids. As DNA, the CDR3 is TGCCGCCAGTGGGCTCGGAGATCACCCCTCCACTTT. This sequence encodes CRQWARRSPLHF.

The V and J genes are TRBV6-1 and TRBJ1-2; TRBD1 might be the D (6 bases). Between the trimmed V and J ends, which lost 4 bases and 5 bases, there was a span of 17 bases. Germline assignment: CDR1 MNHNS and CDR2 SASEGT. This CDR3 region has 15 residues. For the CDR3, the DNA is TGTGCCAGCAGTGGGACAGCCCGTGGGTATTATGGCTACACCTTC. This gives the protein CASSGTARGYYGYTF.

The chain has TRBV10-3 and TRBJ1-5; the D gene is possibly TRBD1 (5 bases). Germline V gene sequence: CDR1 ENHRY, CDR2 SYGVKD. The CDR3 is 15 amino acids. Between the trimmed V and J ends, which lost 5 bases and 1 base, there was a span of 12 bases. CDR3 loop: CAISRDQGSNQPQHF. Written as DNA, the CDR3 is TGTGCCATCAGTCGGGACCAAGGGAGCAATCAGCCCCAGCATTTT.

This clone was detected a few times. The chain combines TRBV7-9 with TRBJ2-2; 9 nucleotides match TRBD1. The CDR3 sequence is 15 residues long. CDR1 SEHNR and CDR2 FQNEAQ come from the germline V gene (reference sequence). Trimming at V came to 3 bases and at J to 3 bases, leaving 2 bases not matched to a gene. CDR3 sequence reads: CASSFGTGYTGELFF. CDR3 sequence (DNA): TGTGCCAGCAGCTTCGGGACAGGGTACACCGGGGAGCTGTTTTTT.

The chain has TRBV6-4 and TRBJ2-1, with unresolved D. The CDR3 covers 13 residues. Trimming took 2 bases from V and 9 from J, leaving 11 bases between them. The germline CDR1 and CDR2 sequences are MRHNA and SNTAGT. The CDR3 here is CASSDTGLSEQFF. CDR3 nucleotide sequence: TGTGCCAGCAGTGACACGGGCTTAAGTGAGCAGTTCTTC.

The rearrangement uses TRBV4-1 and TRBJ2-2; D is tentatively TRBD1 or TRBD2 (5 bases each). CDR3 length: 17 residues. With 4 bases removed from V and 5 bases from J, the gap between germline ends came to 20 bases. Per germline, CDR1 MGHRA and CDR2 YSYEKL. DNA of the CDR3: TGCGCCAGCAGCCCCCACCCCGGGACGGCCTCGACCGGGGAGCTGTTTTTT. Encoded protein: CASSPHPGTASTGELFF.

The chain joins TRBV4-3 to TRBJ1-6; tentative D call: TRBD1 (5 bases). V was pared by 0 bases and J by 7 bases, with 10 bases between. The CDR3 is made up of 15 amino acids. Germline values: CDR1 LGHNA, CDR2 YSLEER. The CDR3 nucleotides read TGCGCCAGCAGCCAAGACCGGAGGGGAAATTCACCCCTCCACTTT. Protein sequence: CASSQDRRGNSPLHF.

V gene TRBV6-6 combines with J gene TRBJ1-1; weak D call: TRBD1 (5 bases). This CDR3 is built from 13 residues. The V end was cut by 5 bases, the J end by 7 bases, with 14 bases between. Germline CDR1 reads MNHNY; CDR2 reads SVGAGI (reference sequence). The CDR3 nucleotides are TGTGCCAGCAGTCGGGGGGGGACTATTGAAGCTTTCTTT. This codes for CASSRGGTIEAFF.

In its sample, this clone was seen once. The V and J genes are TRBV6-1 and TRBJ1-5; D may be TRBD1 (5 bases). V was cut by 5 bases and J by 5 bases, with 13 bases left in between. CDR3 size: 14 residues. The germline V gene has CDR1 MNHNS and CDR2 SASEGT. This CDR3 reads CASSHGGKDQPQHF. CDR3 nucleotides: TGTGCCAGCAGTCACGGGGGGAAGGATCAGCCCCAGCATTTT.

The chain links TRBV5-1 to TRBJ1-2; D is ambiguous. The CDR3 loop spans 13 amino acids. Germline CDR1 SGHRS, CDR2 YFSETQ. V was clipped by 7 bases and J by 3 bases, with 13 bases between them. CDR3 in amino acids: CASSGEGHYGYTF. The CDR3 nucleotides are TGCGCCAGCTCTGGCGAGGGCCACTATGGCTACACCTTC.

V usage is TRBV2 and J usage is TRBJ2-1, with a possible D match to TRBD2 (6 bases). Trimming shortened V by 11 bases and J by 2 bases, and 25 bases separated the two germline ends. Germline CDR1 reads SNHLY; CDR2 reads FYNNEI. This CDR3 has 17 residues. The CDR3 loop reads CACSTIPGGPTYNEQFF. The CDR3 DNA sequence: TGTGCCTGCTCAACAATTCCCGGGGGACCTACCTACAATGAGCAGTTCTTC.

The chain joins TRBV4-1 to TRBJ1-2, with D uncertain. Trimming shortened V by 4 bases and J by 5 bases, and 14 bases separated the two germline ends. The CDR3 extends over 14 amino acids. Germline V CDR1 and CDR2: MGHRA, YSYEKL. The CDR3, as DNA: TGCGCCAGCAGCCCTTACCGGATGGGGTATGGCTACACCTTC. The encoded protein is CASSPYRMGYGYTF.

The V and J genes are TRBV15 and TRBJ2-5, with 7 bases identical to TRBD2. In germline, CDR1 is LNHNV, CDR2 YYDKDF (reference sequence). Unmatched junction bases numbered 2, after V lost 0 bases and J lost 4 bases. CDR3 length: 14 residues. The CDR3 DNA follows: TGTGCCACCAGCAGAGAGGCGGGGGTAGAGACCCAGTACTTC. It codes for CATSREAGVETQYF. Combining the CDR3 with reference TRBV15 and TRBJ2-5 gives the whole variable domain DAMVIQNPRYQVTQFGKPVTLSCSQTLNHNVMYWYQQKSSQAPKLLFHYYDKDFNNEADTPDNFQSRRPNTSFCFLDIRSPGLGDTAMYLCATSREAGVETQYFGPGTRLLVL.

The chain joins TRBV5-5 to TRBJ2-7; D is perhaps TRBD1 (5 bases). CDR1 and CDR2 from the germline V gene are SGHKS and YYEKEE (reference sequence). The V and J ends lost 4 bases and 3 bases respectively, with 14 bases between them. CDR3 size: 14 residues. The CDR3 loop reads CASSIYQGNYEQYF. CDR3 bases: TGTGCCAGCAGCATTTACCAGGGAAACTACGAGCAGTACTTC.

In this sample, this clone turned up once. The DNA for the CDR3 is TGTGCCAGCAGCTTGATAGGGGTTTTCACTCAGCCCCAGCATTTT. This codes for CASSLIGVFTQPQHF. The V gene is TRBV5-5, the J gene TRBJ1-5; a possible D gene is TRBD1 (5 bases). The V end was cut by 1 base, the J end by 6 bases, with 14 bases between. This CDR3 comprises 15 residues. Germline V gene data show CDR1 as SGHKS and CDR2 as YYEKEE (reference sequence).

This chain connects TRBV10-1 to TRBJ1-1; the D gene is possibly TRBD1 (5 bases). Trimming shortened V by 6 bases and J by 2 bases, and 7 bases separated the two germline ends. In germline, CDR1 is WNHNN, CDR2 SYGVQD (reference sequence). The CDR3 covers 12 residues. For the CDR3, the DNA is TGCGCCAGCAGGAGGGGAAACACTGAAGCTTTCTTT. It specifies CASRRGNTEAFF.

The CDR3 bases are TGTGCCAGCAGCAGAGGGGGGGCTGGAAACTATGGCTACACCTTC. It yields the protein CASSRGGAGNYGYTF. The V call is TRBV9, the J call TRBJ1-2; D might be TRBD1 (6 bases). Germline loops: CDR1 SGDLS, CDR2 YYNGEE. The CDR3 spans 15 residues. V lost 4 bases to trimming and J lost 2 bases, with 15 bases between them.

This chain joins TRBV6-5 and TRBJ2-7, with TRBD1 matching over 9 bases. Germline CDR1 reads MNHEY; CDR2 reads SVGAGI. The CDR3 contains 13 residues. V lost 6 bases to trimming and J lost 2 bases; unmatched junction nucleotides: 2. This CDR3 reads CASRDRGPYEQYF. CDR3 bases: TGTGCCAGCAGGGACAGGGGTCCCTACGAGCAGTACTTC.

The CDR3 region has the DNA TGCGCCAGCAGCAGGGGAGAGAGGAACACCATATATTTT. Its translation: CASSRGERNTIYF. The chain uses TRBV5-1 and TRBJ1-3; a possible D gene is TRBD1 (5 bases). Germline lookup yields CDR1 SGHRS and CDR2 YFSETQ. Between the trimmed V and J ends, which lost 4 bases and 7 bases, there was a span of 12 bases. The CDR3 contains 13 residues.